This passage covers 25 T cell receptor beta chains from one sample sequenced in a study of blood T cells in healthy people across ages. Next came a second PCR, run for roughly 6 to 11 cycles, which used a sample-barcoded 5' primer along with a J-beta primer mix. TCRdb reprocessed the 5' RACE reads via MiXCR and lists one record per CDR3 protein. The sample contains some 890,000 distinct CDR3 sequences, roughly 28% of which appear only once. This sample also appeared in a second study, on T cells of mothers and their children.

The sequencing sample was made of blood. Receptors were obtained from a woman aged 40 to 50 in good health.

This chain connects TRBV11-2 to TRBJ2-4, with 7 bases identical to TRBD2. Near its end, the DNA agrees better with TRBJ2-7, so the J call may be wrong. The CDR3 consists of 15 residues. Germline loops: CDR1 SGHAT, CDR2 FQNNGV. This CDR3 is CASSPRGTVLYEQYF. CDR3 DNA sequence: TGTGCCAGCAGCCCGCGGGGGACGGTTCTCTACGAGCAGTACTTC.

In the case of this clonotype: At one end the junction does not follow the germline gene, possibly because of a read error. V and J are TRBV7-2 and TRBJ1-4, with 9 bases fitting TRBD1. The CDR3 spans 14 residues. CDR1 SGHTA and CDR2 FQGNSA come from the germline V gene. Here the CDR3 reads CASSWTGVNEKRFF. CDR3 nucleotide sequence: TGTGCCAGCAGCTGGACAGGGGTTAATGAAAAACGGTTTTTT. Based on the CDR3 plus reference TRBV7-2 and TRBJ1-4, the full variable domain is GAGVSQSPSNKVTEKGKDVELRCDPISGHTALYWYRQSLGQGLEFLIYFQGNSAPDKSGLPSDRFSAERTGGSVSTLTIQRTQQEDSAVYLCASSWTGVNEKRFFGSGTQLSVL.

This chain connects TRBV24-1 to TRBJ2-3, with 8 bases identical to TRBD1. Germline V CDR1 and CDR2: KGHDR, SFDVKD. The trim removed 3 bases at V and 1 base at J, leaving 5 bases unmatched. The CDR3 covers 16 residues. The chain's CDR3 is CATSDTGTGRTDTQYF. CDR3 DNA sequence: TGTGCCACCAGTGATACCGGGACAGGTCGCACAGATACGCAGTATTTT.

This clonotype has ten or more counts. The rearrangement uses TRBV28 and TRBJ2-1, with D perhaps TRBD1 (5 bases). This CDR3 region has 14 residues. Germline V gives CDR1 MDHEN, CDR2 SYDVKM. Deletions cut 6 bases from V and 10 bases from J, with 19 bases between. The chain's CDR3 is CASSPRGTPGEQFF. The CDR3 coding sequence is TGTGCCAGCAGCCCTAGGGGCACCCCAGGGGAGCAGTTCTTC.

The chain recombines TRBV20-1 with TRBJ2-5, with 8 bases lining up with TRBD1. CDR3 length equals 14 residues. Germline V gene lookup returns CDR1 DFQATT and CDR2 SNEGSKA (reference sequence). The V and J ends lost 5 bases and 4 bases, in that order; junction bases with no gene match: 9. CDR3 sequence: CSAGVRGQVETQYF. The CDR3 DNA sequence: TGCAGTGCTGGGGTCAGGGGGCAGGTAGAGACCCAGTACTTC.

This clonotype showed up just a few times. The chain joins TRBV5-1 to TRBJ1-1; TRBD1 aligns across 8 bases. The CDR3 sequence is 16 residues long. CDR1 is SGHRS and CDR2 is YFSETQ in the germline V gene. V shed 4 bases and J 2 bases; nucleotides not matched to a gene: 10. This CDR3 reads CASSPRDRRANTEAFF. The CDR3 DNA follows: TGCGCCAGCAGCCCCCGGGACAGGAGAGCTAACACTGAAGCTTTCTTT.

Turning to this clonotype: A read error may produce the germline difference seen at one junction end. The V gene is TRBV5-1, the J gene TRBJ2-5; TRBD2 agrees at 9 bases. CDR1 is SGHRS and CDR2 is YFSETQ in the germline V gene. The CDR3 loop spans 11 amino acids. The CDR3 bases are TGCGCCAGCAGCTCCGGCGGGGGGGAGTTCTTC. It codes for CASSSGGGEFF.

The chain has TRBV20-1 and TRBJ2-7; a possible D gene is TRBD2 (6 bases). The germline V and J ends were trimmed by 6 bases and 5 bases, with 23 bases remaining between them. The CDR3 sequence is 15 residues long. Looked up from germline, CDR1 is DFQATT and CDR2 is SNEGSKA (reference sequence). The CDR3 coding sequence is TGCAGTGCCCCGGGGGAGACCAACTCGAGGGACGAGCAGTACTTC. It codes for CSAPGETNSRDEQYF.

This clonotype was counted many times. V gene TRBV20-1 combines with J gene TRBJ1-2, with D perhaps matching TRBD1 (5 bases). Looked up from germline, CDR1 is DFQATT and CDR2 is SNEGSKA (reference sequence). Trimming took 0 bases from V and 3 from J, leaving 8 bases between them. CDR3 length: 13 amino acids. CDR3 region: CSARDTRDYGYTF. The CDR3, as DNA: TGCAGTGCTAGAGATACCAGGGACTATGGCTACACCTTC.

Many counts were recorded for this clonotype. J is TRBJ2-4 and V is TRBV6-6, with a weak D call TRBD1 (5 bases). Germline CDR1 is MNHNY and CDR2 is SVGAGI (reference sequence). V was shortened by 0 bases and J by 7 bases, with 10 bases between the two germline ends. CDR3 length: 14 amino acids. The CDR3 nucleotides read TGTGCCAGCAGTTACTCGAGCCCAGGGAACATTCAGTACTTC. Amino acids: CASSYSSPGNIQYF.

This clonotype showed up many times. The junction does not match germline at one end; this may be a read error. The chain links TRBV5-1 to TRBJ2-2; the D gene is possibly TRBD1 (6 bases). This CDR3 has 15 residues. Germline CDR1 reads SGHRS; CDR2 reads YFSETQ. The CDR3 loop is CASSLGTTNTGELFF. The CDR3 DNA is TGTGCTAGCAGCCTCGGGACAACGAACACCGGGGAGCTGTTTTTT. Combining the CDR3 with reference TRBV5-1 and TRBJ2-2 gives the whole variable domain KAGVTQTPRYLIKTRGQQVTLSCSPISGHRSVSWYQQTPGQGLQFLFEYFSETQRNKGNFPGRFSGRQFSNSRSEMNVSTLELGDSALYLCASSLGTTNTGELFFGEGSRLTVL.

As concerns this clonotype: This clone may be a read error of a much larger clone one base away. The V gene is TRBV4-2, the J gene TRBJ2-1; 9 bases map to TRBD2. CDR3 length equals 16 residues. Germline V gives CDR1 LGHNA, CDR2 YNFKEQ. V dropped 3 bases and J dropped 3; count of bases not matched to a gene: 6. The DNA for the CDR3 is TGTGCCAGCAGCCAGGGCCGAGCGGGGGGCTACAATGAGCAGTTCTTC. Its protein product is CASSQGRAGGYNEQFF.

The chain recombines TRBV5-1 with TRBJ2-2, with 12 bases aligning to TRBD1. CDR1 and CDR2 from the germline V gene are SGHRS and YFSETQ. V shed 1 base, J shed 3 bases, and the junction held 4 bases outside the gene matches. CDR3 size: 17 residues. CDR3 residues: CASSLTGQGADTGELFF. Here the CDR3 DNA reads TGCGCCAGCAGCTTGACGGGACAGGGGGCCGACACCGGGGAGCTGTTTTTT.

There are many counts of this clonotype. V is TRBV5-1 and J is TRBJ2-3; D not certain. Per germline, CDR1 SGHRS and CDR2 YFSETQ. The V end was cut by 2 bases, the J end by 0 bases, with 7 bases between. This CDR3 comprises 14 residues. As DNA, the CDR3 is TGCGCCAGCAGCTTTCTGAGAAGCACAGATACGCAGTATTTT. Residues: CASSFLRSTDTQYF.

V is TRBV6-5 and J is TRBJ2-7; the D gene is possibly TRBD1 (6 bases). Trimming pared 0 bases from V and 3 bases from J, leaving 9 bases between. This CDR3 is 14 amino acids long. The germline V gene has CDR1 MNHEY and CDR2 SVGAGI. The CDR3 DNA is TGTGCCAGCAGTTACTCCACAGGGTACTACGAGCAGTACTTC. It codes for CASSYSTGYYEQYF.

Turning to this clonotype: A single base separates this from a much larger clone, so it may be a read error. This chain connects TRBV20-1 to TRBJ2-1; 12 positions match TRBD1. The J call may be incorrect, as the DNA end agrees better with TRBJ2-7. The CDR3 is 17 residues long. Germline-derived CDR1 and CDR2 are DFQATT and SNEGSKA (reference sequence). The CDR3 nucleotides are TGCAGTGCGCCCGGGACAGGGGGCCAAGGAACCTACAATGAGCAGTACTTC. Protein sequence: CSAPGTGGQGTYNEQYF.

This clonotype has just a few counts. The rearrangement links TRBV20-1 to TRBJ2-5; a weak D match, TRBD1 (5 bases). CDR3 size: 14 residues. Per the germline V gene, CDR1 is DFQATT and CDR2 is SNEGSKA (reference sequence). Trimming left V 1 base short and J 10 bases short, with 19 bases between. The CDR3 nucleotides are TGCAGTGCTAGAGTCCCAGTAGGGGCCTGGGACCAGTACTTC. Its protein product is CSARVPVGAWDQYF.

This clonotype was seen more than once but under ten times. The chain employs TRBV6-6 and TRBJ2-7; 14 bases agree with TRBD2. CDR3 size: 17 residues. Trimming took 7 bases from V and 0 from J; bases not matched to a gene: 8. From germline, CDR1 is MNHNY and CDR2 SVGAGI (reference sequence). CDR3 amino acids: CASTPGTSGGSSYEQYF. CDR3 in DNA: TGTGCCAGCACCCCCGGGACTAGCGGGGGTAGCTCCTACGAGCAGTACTTC.

The V and J genes are TRBV6-2 or TRBV6-3 and TRBJ2-5; perhaps D is TRBD1 or TRBD2 (5 bases each). The J call could be wrong; TRBJ2-1 is a better fit for the DNA end. Germline V gene data show CDR1 as MNHEY and CDR2 as SVGEGT. The CDR3 runs 14 residues. Written as DNA, the CDR3 is TGTGCCAGCAGTTACTCAGGGACCCAAGAGACCCAGTTCTTC. This translates into CASSYSGTQETQFF.

This clonotype has a handful of counts. V is TRBV20-1 and J is TRBJ1-5, with 10 nucleotides matching TRBD1. Trimming at V came to 4 bases and at J to 4 bases, leaving 10 bases not matched to a gene. The CDR3 runs to 16 residues. CDR1 and CDR2 (germline): DFQATT, SNEGSKA (reference sequence). This chain's CDR3 is CSAKPWTGGGNQPQHF. The CDR3 nucleotides are TGCAGTGCTAAACCGTGGACAGGGGGGGGTAATCAGCCCCAGCATTTT.

Notes on this clonotype: Sequence at one end of the junction differs from germline and may be a read error. This rearrangement joins TRBV2 to TRBJ1-5; maybe TRBD1 (6 bases). Germline loops: CDR1 SNHLY, CDR2 FYNNEI. This CDR3 spans 15 amino acids. CDR3 loop: CASSEGGAGNQPQHF. The CDR3 nucleotides read TGTGCCAGCAGCGAAGGGGGGGCGGGCAATCAGCCCCAGCATTTT.

CDR3 sequence (DNA): TGTGCCTGGAGTGAAGGGGGATTCTATGGCTACACCTTC. Translating gives CAWSEGGFYGYTF. This chain uses TRBV30 with TRBJ1-2; a weak D match, TRBD1 (6 bases). The CDR3 is made up of 13 amino acids. The germline gives CDR1 GTSNPN, CDR2 SVGIG (reference sequence). Trimming stripped 1 base from V and 4 bases from J, with 10 bases between. The full variable domain, its missing parts supplied by reference TRBV30 and TRBJ1-2, is SQTIHQWPATLVQPVGSPLSLECTVEGTSNPNLYWYRQAAGRGLQLLFYSVGIGQISSEVPQNLSASRPQDRQFILSSKKLLLSDSGFYLCAWSEGGFYGYTFGSGTRLTVV.

This chain joins TRBV6-5 and TRBJ2-5; TRBD1 aligns across 10 bases. The CDR3 runs 16 residues. From germline, CDR1 is MNHEY and CDR2 SVGAGI. The J segment lost 5 bases and the V segment lost 6 bases, leaving 12 bases of the junction unmatched. CDR3 protein: CASRPPRTGGRETQYF. The CDR3 DNA sequence: TGTGCCAGCAGACCACCGAGGACAGGGGGGCGGGAGACCCAGTACTTC.

This clonotype was seen a few times. The chain carries TRBV21-1 and TRBJ1-1. TRBV21-1 counts as a pseudogene. The CDR3 has 14 amino acids. CDR3 residues: CASSKGSENTEAFF. The CDR3 DNA sequence: TGTGCCAGCAGCAAAGGGTCAGAGAACACTGAAGCTTTCTTT.

This clonotype was seen at least ten times. This chain uses TRBV24-1 with TRBJ1-2; D unclear. The V gene's germline CDR1 is KGHDR and CDR2 SFDVKD. The CDR3 runs 15 residues. The V end lost 2 bases, the J end lost 0 bases, and 9 bases lay between the germline ends. CDR3 residues: CATSDSPGTNYGYTF. The CDR3 coding sequence is TGTGCCACCAGTGATTCCCCCGGGACTAACTATGGCTACACCTTC.